Detailed here is one TCR beta chain. Its antigen is unidentified. The V and J ends lost 0 bases and 0 bases, in that order; junction bases with no gene match: 14. Germline-derived CDR1 and CDR2 are SGHDN and FVKESK. The CDR3 has 21 amino acids. This sample was taken from a study of T cell responses to AZD1222 COVID-19 vaccine. Findings and caveats of the study: Possibly, clonal diversity was underestimated; donors were largely white British and included more females. The peak T cell response came first, and repertoires were sampled only after it.

The data were produced by immunoSEQ multiplex PCR, yet TCRdb's version contains in-frame clones alone and is incomplete. In the table there are roughly 99,000 clones, under 95% of which are singletons. Sequenced material: peripheral blood, taken on day 0 of AZD1222 vaccination. The chain joins TRBV14 to TRBJ1-5; 10 bases are a match to TRBD1. The TCR was taken from an adult in good health. Here the CDR3 DNA reads TGTGCCAGCAGCCAAGAGTTCTGGGACAGGGGAACGGTTTATAGCAATCAGCCCCAGCATTTT. As protein: CASSQEFWDRGTVYSNQPQHF.